The 21 T cell receptor beta chains in this list originate from one sample, sequenced in a study of CD8 T cells in ankylosing spondylitis (dated by TCRdb to 2016 to 2017). The receptor library was made with 5' RACE. Reads for this sample came from an Illumina HiSeq 2500. TCRdb handled the public reads itself, with Q25 trimming in fastp and clone calling in MiXCR, and kept productive beta chains. Under each unique CDR3 protein, matching rows form one entry showing the most common genes and DNA. This sample has 350,000 or so distinct CDR3 sequences in its table, and approximately 8% of those were observed once. The ten largest clonotypes hold 13% to 15% of the sample. Study-wide findings and limitations: A TCR beta motif made up of fewer than 10 highly homologous amino acid variants appeared to be characteristic of blood from ankylosing spondylitis patients.

These receptors are not linked to any known antigen. The sequencing sample was made of blood, either unsorted or a sorted T cell fraction (not recorded which). The receptor set was obtained from a male donor with ankylosing spondylitis.

The gene calls are TRBV5-6 and TRBJ2-1; 7 positions match TRBD2. Trimming cost V 0 bases and J 1 base; bases outside gene matches: 7. This CDR3 region has 17 residues. Germline V gene data show CDR1 as SGHDT and CDR2 as YYEEEE. The CDR3 reads CASSLVGGDLSYNEQFF. The DNA for the CDR3 is TGTGCCAGCAGCTTGGTGGGGGGGGACTTATCCTACAATGAGCAGTTCTTC.

This clonotype has at least ten counts. The chain has TRBV5-5 and TRBJ2-7; D unresolved. V shed 2 bases and J shed 3 bases, with 9 bases lying between them. The CDR3 runs to 13 residues. The germline CDR1 and CDR2 sequences are SGHKS and YYEKEE (reference sequence). The CDR3 region is CASSFDLIYEQYF. In nucleotides, the CDR3 is TGTGCCAGCAGCTTCGACCTTATCTACGAGCAGTACTTC.

This clonotype was seen at least ten times. CDR3 residues: CASSFVGDEQFF. For the CDR3, the DNA is TGTGCCAGCAGTTTTGTTGGGGATGAGCAGTTCTTC. The rearrangement uses TRBV12-3 or TRBV12-4 and TRBJ2-1; D gene unclear. Trimming took off 3 bases at V and 8 bases at J, with 8 bases between the two ends. CDR3 size: 12 residues.

The V and J genes are TRBV29-1 and TRBJ1-2; perhaps TRBD1 as D (6 bases). The germline V gene encodes CDR1 SQVTM and CDR2 ANQGSEA. The CDR3 sequence is 11 residues long. Trimming cost V 1 base and J 7 bases, with 7 bases left between them. CDR3 sequence (DNA): TGCAGCGTTGAAGCCAGGGGTGGCTACACCTTC. The encoded protein is CSVEARGGYTF.

Comment on this clonotype: One end of the junction varies from germline; a read error may be responsible. As DNA, the CDR3 is TGTGCCATCAGTGAGAGCCGCGCCCTGGACTTC. As protein: CAISESRALDF. The V gene is TRBV10-3, the J gene TRBJ2-7; D remains ambiguous. Germline lookup yields CDR1 ENHRY and CDR2 SYGVKD. This CDR3 region has 11 residues.

This clonotype was seen only a few times. V is TRBV30 and J is TRBJ2-5, with a tentative D call TRBD2 (6 bases). The V end was cut by 2 bases, the J end by 3 bases, with 7 bases between. Germline CDR1 is GTSNPN and CDR2 is SVGIG (reference sequence). The CDR3 loop spans 12 amino acids. DNA for the CDR3: TGTGCCTGGAGTTGGGGGGAAGAGACCCAGTACTTC. Translating it yields CAWSWGEETQYF.

This clonotype was seen repeatedly, ten times or more. This sequence joins TRBV5-1 and TRBJ2-3; 12 bases are shared with TRBD2. The ends lost 4 bases at V and 9 bases at J; junction bases unmatched: 9. Germline loops: CDR1 SGHRS, CDR2 YFSETQ. The CDR3 contains 15 residues. The CDR3 loop reads CASSITSGGQKTQYF. The CDR3 DNA follows: TGCGCCAGCAGCATAACTAGCGGGGGGCAAAAGACGCAGTATTTT.

This clonotype was seen many times. This chain joins TRBV6-2 or TRBV6-3 and TRBJ2-7, with D unclear. The V gene's germline CDR1 is MNHEY and CDR2 SVGEGT. Trimming took off 2 bases at V and 2 bases at J, with 4 bases between the two ends. This CDR3 has 12 amino acids. The CDR3 reads CASSYTAYEQYF. The CDR3 DNA follows: TGTGCCAGCAGTTACACGGCCTACGAGCAGTACTTC.

This clonotype turned up a few times. The chain recombines TRBV27 with TRBJ2-1; TRBD2 might be the D (7 bases). Germline-derived CDR1 and CDR2 are MNHEY and SMNVEV (reference sequence). The CDR3 runs to 14 residues. Trimming stripped 7 bases from V and 2 bases from J, with 12 bases between. The CDR3 nucleotides read TGTGCCAGCACCCCCGGGGGGCCCTACAATGAGCAGTTCTTC. Encoded protein: CASTPGGPYNEQFF.

This clonotype came up many times. The chain joins TRBV4-1 to TRBJ2-7, with TRBD1 identical over 9 bases. V lost 2 bases and J lost 2; bases outside the gene matches: 7. Germline loops: CDR1 MGHRA, CDR2 YSYEKL. This CDR3 is built from 16 residues. This chain's CDR3 is CASSQTGTGRTYEQYF. In nucleotides, the CDR3 is TGCGCCAGCAGCCAAACCGGGACAGGGCGCACCTACGAGCAGTACTTC.

This clonotype was seen ten or more times. The chain couples TRBV5-1 to TRBJ2-1; 12 nucleotides line up with TRBD1. Germline CDR1 is SGHRS and CDR2 is YFSETQ. V was pared by 4 bases and J by 4 bases, with 3 bases of the junction left unmatched. The CDR3 extends over 15 amino acids. In nucleotides, the CDR3 is TGCGCCAGCAGCCGGGGACAGGGGGCGTACAATGAGCAGTTCTTC. Translating it yields CASSRGQGAYNEQFF.

This clonotype was seen at least ten times. The chain recombines TRBV7-2 with TRBJ2-3, with TRBD2 as a possible D gene (7 bases). This CDR3 spans 16 amino acids. In germline, CDR1 is SGHTA, CDR2 FQGNSA. V was cut by 4 bases and J by 6 bases, with 20 bases left in between. This chain's CDR3 is CASSSRRGGAGDTQYF. The DNA of the CDR3 is TGTGCCAGCAGCTCCCGGAGGGGGGGCGCAGGGGATACGCAGTATTTT.

This clonotype was seen only a few times. CDR3 region: CASSPWTGRPEAFF. In DNA form, the CDR3 reads TGTGCCAGCAGTCCGTGGACAGGGCGCCCTGAAGCTTTCTTT. The rearrangement joins TRBV12-3 or TRBV12-4 to TRBJ1-1; TRBD1 agrees at 8 bases. The CDR3 sequence is 14 residues long. The V and J ends lost 5 bases and 6 bases, in that order; junction bases with no gene match: 8.

V and J are TRBV27 and TRBJ2-1; tentative D call: TRBD2 (6 bases). V lost 8 bases and J 3 bases, leaving 11 bases between the germline ends. The CDR3 has 13 amino acids. Germline V CDR1 and CDR2: MNHEY, SMNVEV (reference sequence). CDR3 sequence (DNA): TGTGCCAGCTCCCGGGAGTTCTACAATGAGCAGTTCTTC. This encodes CASSREFYNEQFF.

This clonotype was found many times. The rearrangement links TRBV29-1 to TRBJ1-4, with D hard to call. Germline lookup yields CDR1 SQVTM and CDR2 ANQGSEA. The CDR3 has 13 amino acids. Trimming removed 3 bases at V and 0 bases at J, with 5 bases between. The CDR3 DNA sequence: TGCAGCGTTGAGGACGCAACTAATGAAAAACTGTTTTTT. Its protein is CSVEDATNEKLFF.

This clonotype occurred many times. CDR3 in amino acids: CSASGTSGAYEQYF. The CDR3 DNA reads TGCAGTGCTAGCGGGACTAGCGGGGCCTACGAGCAGTACTTC. The chain carries TRBV20-1 and TRBJ2-7, with 13 bases fitting TRBD2. After removal of 3 bases from V and 2 bases from J, the junction contained 1 base not matched to a gene. The germline V gene encodes CDR1 DFQATT and CDR2 SNEGSKA (reference sequence). CDR3 length equals 14 residues.

The chain is built from TRBV5-5 and TRBJ2-1; D might be TRBD1 (5 bases). CDR1 is SGHKS, CDR2 YYEKEE, per germline (reference sequence). Trimming pared 3 bases from V and 9 bases from J, leaving 7 bases between. The length of the CDR3 is 11 residues. The CDR3 DNA follows: TGTGCCAGCAGCTCAGGGATTGAGCAGTTCTTC. Its protein product is CASSSGIEQFF. Full variable domain (outside the CDR3, taken from reference TRBV5-5 and TRBJ2-1): DAGVTQSPTHLIKTRGQQVTLRCSPISGHKSVSWYQQVLGQGPQFIFQYYEKEERGRGNFPDRFSARQFPNYSSELNVNALLLGDSALYLCASSSGIEQFFGPGTRLTVL.

This clonotype was seen a few times. The gene calls are TRBV12-3 or TRBV12-4 and TRBJ2-7; D is perhaps TRBD2 (5 bases). The CDR3 has 13 residues. Trimming stripped 4 bases from V and 6 bases from J, with 13 bases between. The CDR3 loop reads CASSWESDGEQYF. The CDR3 DNA follows: TGTGCCAGCAGTTGGGAGTCGGACGGCGAGCAGTACTTC.

V is TRBV7-2 and J is TRBJ1-1; D not resolved. Per germline, CDR1 SGHTA and CDR2 FQGNSA. The CDR3 length is 14 residues. The V and J ends lost 5 bases and 5 bases respectively, with 15 bases between them. CDR3 region: CASSPIGYGTEAFF. DNA for the CDR3: TGTGCCAGCAGCCCCATAGGCTATGGAACTGAAGCTTTCTTT. The entire variable domain, with the rest obtained from reference TRBV7-2 and TRBJ1-1, is as follows: GAGVSQSPSNKVTEKGKDVELRCDPISGHTALYWYRQSLGQGLEFLIYFQGNSAPDKSGLPSDRFSAERTGGSVSTLTIQRTQQEDSAVYLCASSPIGYGTEAFFGQGTRLTVV.

V usage is TRBV3-1 and J usage is TRBJ1-6; D perhaps matches TRBD1 (5 bases). Trimming left V 4 bases short and J 7 bases short, with 14 bases between. CDR1 is LGHDT and CDR2 is YNNKEL in the germline V gene (reference sequence). The CDR3 extends over 15 amino acids. The DNA of the CDR3 is TGTGCCAGCAGCCGGGGGACTCAGGGCAATTCACCCCTCCACTTT. Translated: CASSRGTQGNSPLHF.

This clonotype occurred a few times. The chain links TRBV7-2 to TRBJ2-7; D perhaps matches TRBD2 (5 bases). Per germline, CDR1 SGHTA and CDR2 FQGNSA. The CDR3 is made up of 14 amino acids. V lost 0 bases, J lost 7 bases, and 13 bases lay in between. This CDR3 reads CASSLAGNIEEQYF. The CDR3 DNA sequence: TGTGCCAGCAGCTTAGCCGGGAATATAGAGGAGCAGTACTTC. Filled out from reference TRBV7-2 and TRBJ2-7, the complete variable domain reads GAGVSQSPSNKVTEKGKDVELRCDPISGHTALYWYRQSLGQGLEFLIYFQGNSAPDKSGLPSDRFSAERTGGSVSTLTIQRTQQEDSAVYLCASSLAGNIEEQYFGPGTRLTVT.